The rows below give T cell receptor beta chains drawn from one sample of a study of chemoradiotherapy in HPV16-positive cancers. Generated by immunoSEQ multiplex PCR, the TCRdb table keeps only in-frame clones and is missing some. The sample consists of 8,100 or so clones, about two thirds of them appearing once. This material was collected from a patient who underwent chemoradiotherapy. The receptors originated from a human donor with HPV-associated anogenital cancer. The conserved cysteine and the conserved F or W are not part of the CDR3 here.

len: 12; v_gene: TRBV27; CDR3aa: ASSFRGPVYEQY
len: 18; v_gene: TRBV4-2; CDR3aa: ASSQDSTGGAGYSNQPQH
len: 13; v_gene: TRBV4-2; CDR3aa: ASSQDLGGWSEAF
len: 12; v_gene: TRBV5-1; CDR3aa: ASSLLTGQETQY
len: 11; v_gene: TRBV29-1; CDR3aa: SVGDGLNTEAF
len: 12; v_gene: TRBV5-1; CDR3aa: ASSSGRLDEKLF
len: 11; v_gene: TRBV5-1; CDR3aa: ASSPRDYNEQF
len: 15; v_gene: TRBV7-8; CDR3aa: ASSPGHGSSGANVLT
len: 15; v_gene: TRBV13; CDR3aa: ASSLAVGVGPNSPLH
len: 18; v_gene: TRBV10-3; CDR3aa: AISESSMRGENFYNSPLH
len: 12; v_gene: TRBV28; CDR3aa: ASSLVSHNTEAF
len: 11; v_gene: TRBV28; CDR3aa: ASTPRTNYGYT
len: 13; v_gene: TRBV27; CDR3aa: ASSPSGLAGNTQY
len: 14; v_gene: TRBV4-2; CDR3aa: ASSQKGEAAPDTQY
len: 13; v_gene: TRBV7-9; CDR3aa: ASSSPVRTGNTIY
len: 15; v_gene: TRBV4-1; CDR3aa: ASSQEATVISNQPQH
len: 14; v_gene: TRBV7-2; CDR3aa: ASSLAGFTNSAEAF
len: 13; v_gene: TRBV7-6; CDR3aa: ASRSGVGSGNTIY
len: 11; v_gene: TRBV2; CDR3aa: AASSTFTDTQY
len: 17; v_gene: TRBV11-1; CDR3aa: ASSLLSETSGISTDTQY
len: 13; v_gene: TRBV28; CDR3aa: ASRKTGTGANVLT
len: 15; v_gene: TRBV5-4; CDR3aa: ASSTGLAGALTGELF
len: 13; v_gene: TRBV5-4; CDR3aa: ASSLPGQDQETQY
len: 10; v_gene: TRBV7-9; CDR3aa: ASSFHPDTQY
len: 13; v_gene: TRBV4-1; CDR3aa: ASSQSEGANYGYT
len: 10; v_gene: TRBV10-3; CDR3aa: AISRDSTEQY
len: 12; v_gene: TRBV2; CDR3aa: ASRLRQPHQPQH